Below are 14 T cell receptor beta chains sequenced from a single sample in a study of shared clonotypes between healthy human individuals. Naive CD8 isolation took CD45RO-negative cells positively selected for CCR7 and excluded terminally differentiated effector memory CD45RA+ cells. TCRdb's copy holds only in-frame clones and misses some; the assay was immunoSEQ multiplex PCR. The data show some 740,000 clones, almost 95% seen once. Sequenced: naive CD8+ T cells sorted from blood. The receptor set was obtained from a man aged 30 to 39 in good health.

The chain uses TRBV27 and TRBJ2-5; D is uncertain. CDR1 is MNHEY and CDR2 is SMNVEV in the germline V gene (reference sequence). The CDR3 is 13 amino acids. V was shortened by 6 bases and J by 2 bases, with 10 bases between the two germline ends. For the CDR3, the DNA is TGTGCCAGCAGCCAGGCACCGCAAGAGACCCAGTACTTC. As protein: CASSQAPQETQYF.

The rearrangement joins TRBV30 to TRBJ2-7; 9 bases line up with TRBD1. Trimming cost V 6 bases and J 4 bases; bases outside gene matches: 7. This CDR3 contains 13 residues. Germline V gene data show CDR1 as GTSNPN and CDR2 as SVGIG (reference sequence). CDR3 in DNA: TGTGCCTGTCCGGGACAGGGTTTTTACGAGCAGTACTTC. Translated: CACPGQGFYEQYF.

The V and J genes are TRBV29-1 and TRBJ2-7, with D possibly being TRBD1 (6 bases). The ends were cut back, 7 bases at V and 4 bases at J, with 14 bases in the middle. The CDR3 sequence is 12 residues long. CDR1 and CDR2 from the germline V gene are SQVTM and ANQGSEA. The DNA of the CDR3 is TGCAGCGGGAGGACAGAGCTTTACGAGCAGTACTTC. Translation gives CSGRTELYEQYF.

The chain carries TRBV6-5 and TRBJ2-7, with D perhaps TRBD1 (6 bases). The germline CDR1 and CDR2 sequences are MNHEY and SVGAGI. The CDR3 runs 12 residues. Trimming removed 5 bases at V and 7 bases at J, with 12 bases between. The CDR3 sequence is CASSPTGREQYF. CDR3 in DNA: TGTGCCAGCAGTCCCACAGGGCGGGAGCAGTACTTC.

The chain employs TRBV19 and TRBJ2-1, with TRBD2 matching over 15 bases. The CDR3 is made up of 19 amino acids. Germline CDR1 reads LNHDA; CDR2 reads SQIVND (reference sequence). The V gene end was trimmed by 3 bases and the J gene end by 4 bases; junction bases not matched to a gene: 10. The CDR3 here is CASSIPVGTSGRSYNEQFF. The CDR3 DNA follows: TGTGCCAGTAGTATCCCGGTAGGGACTAGCGGGAGGTCGTACAATGAGCAGTTCTTC.

The V gene is TRBV27, the J gene TRBJ1-1, with D unresolved. Germline CDR1 MNHEY, CDR2 SMNVEV (reference sequence). The V end lost 2 bases, the J end lost 4 bases, and 11 bases lay between the germline ends. The CDR3 runs to 14 residues. The CDR3 DNA follows: TGTGCCAGCAGTTTACACCCGGCGAGCACTGAAGCTTTCTTT. Its protein product is CASSLHPASTEAFF.

This clone appeared a single time. The CDR3 region has the DNA TGTGCCAGCAGCTATCCGGGAGCTTTAGTTACTGGGCAGTACTTC. Translated, it gives CASSYPGALVTGQYF. The chain is built from TRBV7-9 and TRBJ2-7, with a tentative D call TRBD2 (6 bases). With 4 bases removed from V and 9 bases from J, the gap between germline ends came to 22 bases. The germline V gene has CDR1 SEHNR and CDR2 FQNEAQ (reference sequence). The CDR3 consists of 15 residues.

A word on this clone: A far larger clone lies a single base away; this is likely a read error. The chain recombines TRBV5-5 with TRBJ2-7; the D is unclear. Trimming removed 4 bases at V and 0 bases at J, with 2 bases between. Germline lookup yields CDR1 SGHKS and CDR2 YYEKEE (reference sequence). The CDR3 sequence is 11 residues long. The CDR3 nucleotides are TGTGCCAGCAGCAACTCCTACGAGCAGTACTTC. Its translation is CASSNSYEQYF.

The chain uses TRBV27 and TRBJ2-7; 8 bases line up with TRBD1. CDR1 and CDR2 (germline): MNHEY, SMNVEV (reference sequence). Trimming removed 5 bases from V and 2 bases from J; junction bases left unmatched: 11. This CDR3 has 16 residues. CDR3 sequence reads: CASSPLKTGVAYEQYF. The CDR3 DNA follows: TGTGCCAGCAGTCCGCTAAAGACAGGGGTTGCCTACGAGCAGTACTTC.

The genes are TRBV11-2 and TRBJ2-1; weak D call: TRBD2 (6 bases). Germline V gene lookup returns CDR1 SGHAT and CDR2 FQNNGV. The length of the CDR3 is 17 residues. V gave up 2 bases and J gave up 5 bases, with 19 bases separating them. The CDR3 reads CASSLKGGSGKNNEQFF. CDR3 bases: TGTGCCAGCAGCTTAAAGGGAGGTAGCGGAAAAAACAATGAGCAGTTCTTC.

This sequence joins TRBV7-3 and TRBJ2-3; D perhaps matches TRBD2 (6 bases). This CDR3 region has 15 residues. CDR1 is SGHTA, CDR2 FQGTGA, per germline. Trimming took off 3 bases at V and 0 bases at J, with 10 bases between the two ends. This CDR3 reads CASSLGLLSTDTQYF. Here the CDR3 DNA reads TGTGCCAGCAGCTTGGGACTTCTTAGCACAGATACGCAGTATTTT.

The chain has TRBV30 and TRBJ2-2; D is undetermined. Trimming pared 2 bases from V and 6 bases from J, leaving 7 bases between. The CDR3 has 12 residues. Germline V lookup: CDR1 GTSNPN, CDR2 SVGIG (reference sequence). The CDR3 DNA follows: TGTGCCTGGAGTTACGTTCCCGGGGAGCTGTTTTTT. It specifies CAWSYVPGELFF.

V is TRBV6-5 and J is TRBJ2-1; weak D call: TRBD1 (5 bases). CDR3 length: 15 residues. CDR1 MNHEY and CDR2 SVGAGI come from the germline V gene. With 8 bases removed from V and 0 bases from J, the gap between germline ends came to 14 bases. The CDR3 DNA follows: TGTGCCAGCTGGCTTGACAGTAGCTCCTACAATGAGCAGTTCTTC. Amino acids: CASWLDSSSYNEQFF.

This clone is a singleton in its sample. The chain is built from TRBV7-6 and TRBJ2-2; no clear D. CDR3 length: 15 residues. V shed 10 bases and J shed 2 bases, with 17 bases lying between them. Germline CDR1 reads SGHVS; CDR2 reads FNYEAQ. Here the CDR3 DNA reads TGTGCCACCTCCCTTGGGGAATTTAACACCGGGGAGCTGTTTTTT. Translation: CATSLGEFNTGELFF.